The 2 T cell receptor beta chains listed next were all sequenced from one sample in a study of T-cell memory formation after mild COVID-19. TCRdb re-called the 5' RACE reads through MiXCR, storing one row per CDR3 protein. This sample yields 350,000 to 450,000 distinct CDR3 sequences, of which around 28% are seen a single time; approximately 13% belongs to the top ten. Sequencing used PBMCs or a T cell subset sorted from them (not recorded which). The receptors were gathered from an adult woman who had mild COVID-19 (a few samples of this study predate the infection). Cell type and time point are not known.

This clonotype was picked up a small number of times. The chain links TRBV20-1 to TRBJ2-5, with TRBD2 matching 14 bases. Looked up from germline, CDR1 is DFQATT and CDR2 is SNEGSKA (reference sequence). The CDR3 has 15 amino acids. V gave up 6 bases and J gave up 4 bases; unmatched junction bases: 7. The CDR3 protein is CSATGLAGVGETQYF. The CDR3 nucleotides are TGCAGTGCCACGGGACTAGCGGGAGTTGGAGAGACCCAGTACTTC.

The rearrangement uses TRBV7-2 and TRBJ2-1, with 8 bases fitting TRBD2. The CDR3 is 16 residues long. V lost 6 bases and J lost 0; bases outside the gene matches: 7. The V gene's germline CDR1 is SGHTA and CDR2 FQGNSA. CDR3 DNA sequence: TGTGCCAGCAGTTTTAGCGGGATGAGCTCCTACAATGAGCAGTTCTTC. Protein product: CASSFSGMSSYNEQFF.